Below are 14 T cell receptor beta chains sequenced from a single sample in a study of graft-versus-host responses after intestinal transplantation. Produced via immunoSEQ multiplex PCR; TCRdb's table is partial and in-frame only. This table holds around 100,000 clones, roughly 91% found once. These receptors have no identified antigens. The sequences come from unstimulated CD4+ T cells sorted from spleen or lymph node cells, collected before transplant. The receptor source for this set is a human donor who was the organ donor for an intestinal transplant.

The chain combines TRBV7-8 with TRBJ2-7; D perhaps matches TRBD1 (7 bases). The CDR3 spans 12 residues. With 0 bases removed from V and 11 bases from J, the gap between germline ends came to 11 bases. Germline V gives CDR1 SGHVS, CDR2 FQNEAQ. CDR3 sequence: CASSLARRGEYF. Here the CDR3 DNA reads TGTGCCAGCAGCTTAGCGCGCAGGGGGGAGTACTTC.

This clone was detected once. The chain has TRBV27 and TRBJ1-1; the D gene is possibly TRBD1 (5 bases). The CDR3 covers 13 residues. The germline gives CDR1 MNHEY, CDR2 SMNVEV (reference sequence). The V gene lost 4 bases and the J gene lost 2 bases, with 8 bases spanning the gap. The CDR3 bases are TGTGCCAGCAGTTACAGGTTAAACACTGAAGCTTTCTTT. Amino acid sequence: CASSYRLNTEAFF.

As concerns this clone: The sample holds other DNA sequences that translate to the same CDR3. V is TRBV5-6 and J is TRBJ2-7, with a tentative D call TRBD2 (5 bases). CDR1 and CDR2 from the germline V gene are SGHDT and YYEEEE. This CDR3 spans 14 amino acids. The ends were cut back, 1 base at V and 2 bases at J, with 10 bases in the middle. CDR3 loop: CASSLYNGAYEQYF. CDR3 sequence (DNA): TGTGCCAGCAGCTTGTATAACGGGGCCTACGAGCAGTACTTC.

This sequence joins TRBV19 and TRBJ1-2, with TRBD1 identical over 10 bases. After removal of 2 bases from V and 4 bases from J, the junction contained 4 bases not matched to a gene. This CDR3 region has 15 residues. The germline CDR1 and CDR2 sequences are LNHDA and SQIVND (reference sequence). Here the CDR3 DNA reads TGTGCCAGTAGTATACCGGGACAGGGGACCTATGGCTACACCTTC. Its protein product is CASSIPGQGTYGYTF.

This clone has only one observation. The chain employs TRBV19 and TRBJ1-2, with 9 bases that match TRBD1. This CDR3 comprises 13 residues. The trim removed 8 bases at V and 4 bases at J, leaving 5 bases unmatched. CDR1 is LNHDA, CDR2 SQIVND, per germline (reference sequence). This CDR3 is CASLKGQGYGYTF. The CDR3 DNA sequence: TGTGCCAGTCTTAAGGGACAGGGCTATGGCTACACCTTC.

The chain uses TRBV7-3 and TRBJ2-1; TRBD2 matches at 9 bases. Germline V CDR1 and CDR2: SGHTA, FQGTGA. The CDR3 contains 14 residues. The V segment lost 2 bases and the J segment 5 bases; nucleotides outside the gene matches: 1. The CDR3 loop is CASSLAGGNNEQFF. DNA of the CDR3: TGTGCCAGCAGCTTAGCGGGGGGGAACAATGAGCAGTTCTTC.

This clone showed up just once. The chain links TRBV7-2 to TRBJ2-7, with D possibly being TRBD1 (5 bases). There are 17 residues in the CDR3. Germline V CDR1 and CDR2: SGHTA, FQGNSA. V lost 3 bases to trimming and J lost 0 bases, with 18 bases between them. The CDR3 protein is CASSFYAGQAFSYEQYF. The DNA for the CDR3 is TGTGCCAGCAGCTTCTACGCAGGACAAGCCTTCTCCTACGAGCAGTACTTC. Filled out from reference TRBV7-2 and TRBJ2-7, the complete variable domain reads GAGVSQSPSNKVTEKGKDVELRCDPISGHTALYWYRQSLGQGLEFLIYFQGNSAPDKSGLPSDRFSAERTGGSVSTLTIQRTQQEDSAVYLCASSFYAGQAFSYEQYFGPGTRLTVT.

V and J are TRBV2 and TRBJ1-2, with TRBD1 as a possible D gene (6 bases). V was trimmed by 4 bases and J by 6 bases, leaving 12 bases between them. Per the germline V gene, CDR1 is SNHLY and CDR2 is FYNNEI. The CDR3 loop spans 13 amino acids. The CDR3 DNA reads as TGTGCCAGCAGTGTCCAGGGGTGGGATGGCTACACCTTC. Translating it yields CASSVQGWDGYTF.

V usage is TRBV7-2 and J usage is TRBJ1-2; D is possibly TRBD1 (6 bases). The CDR3 covers 15 residues. Trimming shortened V by 2 bases and J by 8 bases, and 18 bases separated the two germline ends. Germline CDR1 and CDR2: SGHTA and FQGNSA. The CDR3 bases are TGTGCCAGCAGCTTAAAGGGGCAGGGGTCACGGGGCTACACCTTC. Protein: CASSLKGQGSRGYTF.

The chain has TRBV13 and TRBJ1-4; a weak D match, TRBD1 (6 bases). V lost 5 bases and J 8 bases, leaving 18 bases between the germline ends. This CDR3 has 15 amino acids. Germline loops: CDR1 PRHDT, CDR2 FYEKMQ (reference sequence). Here the CDR3 DNA reads TGTGCCAGCAGCCTGGGGACAAGGGAAGGCGAAAAACTGTTTTTT. This codes for CASSLGTREGEKLFF.

The V gene is TRBV15, the J gene TRBJ1-2; D is unclear. V lost 8 bases and J lost 0, with 10 bases in between. CDR1 and CDR2 (germline): LNHNV, YYDKDF (reference sequence). The CDR3 is 13 residues long. The CDR3 DNA follows: TGTGCCACCTCGGCGGCCCCTAACTATGGCTACACCTTC. Translating it yields CATSAAPNYGYTF. Drawing the rest from reference TRBV15 and TRBJ1-2, the complete variable domain is DAMVIQNPRYQVTQFGKPVTLSCSQTLNHNVMYWYQQKSSQAPKLLFHYYDKDFNNEADTPDNFQSRRPNTSFCFLDIRSPGLGDTAMYLCATSAAPNYGYTFGSGTRLTVV.

The CDR3 here is CASSSSGGPTDEQFF. The CDR3 bases are TGTGCCAGCAGTTCTAGCGGGGGGCCGACCGATGAGCAGTTCTTC. V usage is TRBV27 and J usage is TRBJ2-1; TRBD2 agrees at 11 bases. This CDR3 region has 15 residues. The germline V gene has CDR1 MNHEY and CDR2 SMNVEV (reference sequence). The junction had 7 bases not matched to a gene; V was cut back by 4 bases and J by 8 bases.

The chain combines TRBV5-1 with TRBJ2-6; 8 bases are a match to TRBD1. Germline V CDR1 and CDR2: SGHRS, YFSETQ. V was pared by 6 bases and J by 0 bases, with 11 bases of the junction left unmatched. The CDR3 totals 18 residues. In DNA form, the CDR3 reads TGCGCCAGCACCCGACGACAGGGGCCCACCTCTGGGGCCAACGTCCTGACTTTC. Translation: CASTRRQGPTSGANVLTF.

The V and J genes are TRBV6-1 and TRBJ2-3, with 15 bases lining up with TRBD2. V was pared by 10 bases and J by 6 bases, with 8 bases of the junction left unmatched. Looked up from germline, CDR1 is MNHNS and CDR2 is SASEGT. The CDR3 sequence is 15 residues long. The CDR3 nucleotides read TGTGCCACCCAGGTTGGACTAGCGGGAGGGGATACGCAGTATTTT. This encodes CATQVGLAGGDTQYF.